These 25 T cell receptor beta chains originate from one sample sequenced in a study of blood T cell repertoires in COVID-19. Sequencing was performed with immunoSEQ multiplex PCR; in TCRdb, only in-frame clones are kept and a portion is missing. The top ten hold 1.4% to 1.5% of the sample, which has about 430,000 clones, 88% seen once. The sample was PBMCs or T cells enriched from blood (not recorded which). The receptor set was obtained from a woman between 18 and 29 years old who had been exposed to COVID-19.

The chain employs TRBV3-1 (or the pseudogene TRBV3-2) and TRBJ2-2; 9 positions match TRBD1. Germline V CDR1 and CDR2: LGHDT, YNNKEL (reference sequence). This CDR3 is 16 amino acids long. Trimming removed 1 base from V and 6 bases from J; junction bases left unmatched: 6. CDR3 nucleotide sequence: TGTGCCAGCAGCCAAGTTTCGGGACAGGGTTCCGGGGAGCTGTTTTTT. It codes for CASSQVSGQGSGELFF.

Worth noting for this clone: This specimen includes other DNA sequences encoding the same CDR3. Here the CDR3 DNA reads TGCAGTGCTAGTCCAGGGAACTACGAGCAGTACTTC. As protein: CSASPGNYEQYF. This chain joins TRBV20-1 and TRBJ2-7; possibly TRBD1 for D (5 bases). Germline loops: CDR1 DFQATT, CDR2 SNEGSKA (reference sequence). There are 12 residues in the CDR3. With 3 bases removed from V and 3 bases from J, the gap between germline ends came to 9 bases.

The chain recombines TRBV23-1 with TRBJ2-1; 10 nucleotides align to TRBD2. TRBV23-1 qualifies as an ORF whose function is uncertain. The ends lost 2 bases at V and 4 bases at J; junction bases unmatched: 5. The length of the CDR3 is 16 residues. The DNA for the CDR3 is TGCGCCAGCAGTCAACCCGGACTAGCGGTTTACAATGAGCAGTTCTTC. This gives the protein CASSQPGLAVYNEQFF.

The chain employs TRBV7-3 and TRBJ2-6; TRBD1 agrees at 7 bases. Germline CDR1 reads SGHTA; CDR2 reads FQGTGA. The CDR3 is 19 residues long. J was trimmed by 0 bases and V by 1 base; bases with no gene match: 9. This CDR3 is CASSLRGQALISGANVLTF. The CDR3 DNA sequence: TGTGCCAGCAGCTTAAGAGGACAGGCCCTGATCTCTGGGGCCAACGTCCTGACTTTC.

This clone has a single count. This chain joins TRBV2 and TRBJ2-2, with D possibly TRBD2 on 6 matching bases. This CDR3 is built from 16 residues. V was shortened by 5 bases and J by 2 bases, with 15 bases between the two germline ends. Germline V CDR1 and CDR2: SNHLY, FYNNEI. The CDR3 coding sequence is TGTGCCAGCAGTCTTCCCCTTGGGACTAACACCGGGGAGCTGTTTTTT. Its protein product is CASSLPLGTNTGELFF.

The rearrangement joins TRBV28 to TRBJ2-7; 10 nucleotides agree with TRBD2. This CDR3 is built from 15 residues. J gave up 0 bases and V 5 bases, and 4 bases lay outside the gene matches. Germline CDR1 and CDR2: MDHEN and SYDVKM. This chain's CDR3 is CASSRPSGSSYEQYF. The CDR3 bases are TGTGCCAGCAGTCGCCCTAGCGGGAGCTCCTACGAGCAGTACTTC.

This sequence joins TRBV18 and TRBJ2-3; possibly TRBD2 for D (6 bases). CDR3 size: 15 residues. Trimming pared 2 bases from V and 3 bases from J, leaving 12 bases between. From germline, CDR1 is KGHSH and CDR2 LQKENI. The CDR3 DNA reads as TGTGCCAGCTCACCAGTTGGGGGGTTGACAGATACGCAGTATTTT. Amino acids: CASSPVGGLTDTQYF.

This chain connects TRBV7-2 to TRBJ2-2; 11 bases map to TRBD2. Trimming removed 1 base from V and 3 bases from J; junction bases left unmatched: 4. CDR3 length: 17 residues. Germline CDR1 is SGHTA and CDR2 is FQGNSA. The CDR3, as DNA: TGTGCCAGCAGCTTAGATATAGCGGGGGGGTACACCGGGGAGCTGTTTTTT. Translation gives CASSLDIAGGYTGELFF.

The chain recombines TRBV19 with TRBJ1-1; D uncertain. Between the trimmed V and J ends, which lost 3 bases and 1 base, there was a span of 12 bases. The CDR3 has 15 residues. Germline lookup yields CDR1 LNHDA and CDR2 SQIVND (reference sequence). The CDR3 DNA reads TGTGCCAGTAGTATCCCCGGAGGTCCGAACACTGAAGCTTTCTTT. It specifies CASSIPGGPNTEAFF.

Turning to this clone: A much larger clone sits a single nucleotide away, making a read error possible. The chain employs TRBV27 and TRBJ1-2, with a weak D call TRBD1 (5 bases). The length of the CDR3 is 12 residues. Germline CDR1 is MNHEY and CDR2 is SMNVEV (reference sequence). Deletions cut 3 bases from V and 4 bases from J, with 6 bases between. The DNA of the CDR3 is TGTGCCAGCAGTTTCCAGGGCTATGGCTACACCTTC. Amino acid sequence: CASSFQGYGYTF.

This clone was detected only a few times. The rearrangement links TRBV19 to TRBJ2-2; D remains unclear. From germline, CDR1 is LNHDA and CDR2 SQIVND (reference sequence). This CDR3 region has 13 residues. V was clipped by 4 bases and J by 1 base, with 4 bases between them. CDR3 protein: CASSTQNTGELFF. CDR3 nucleotide sequence: TGTGCCAGTAGTACCCAGAACACCGGGGAGCTGTTTTTT.

This chain links TRBV6-5 with TRBJ2-2; D might be TRBD1 (6 bases). Germline loops: CDR1 MNHEY, CDR2 SVGAGI. The CDR3 length is 12 residues. V was cut by 9 bases and J by 8 bases, with 13 bases left in between. This CDR3 is CASLQGTGELFF. As DNA, the CDR3 is TGTGCCAGTTTACAAGGGACAGGGGAGCTGTTTTTT.

The chain couples TRBV5-1 to TRBJ2-5, with D possibly matching TRBD2 (5 bases). The germline CDR1 and CDR2 sequences are SGHRS and YFSETQ. V lost 3 bases and J lost 1, with 13 bases in between. This CDR3 has 15 residues. The CDR3: CASSYFPRGQETQYF. As DNA, the CDR3 is TGCGCCAGCAGCTATTTTCCTCGGGGCCAAGAGACCCAGTACTTC.

The chain has TRBV24-1 and TRBJ1-4, with D possibly matching TRBD1 (5 bases). Per germline, CDR1 KGHDR and CDR2 SFDVKD. This CDR3 spans 13 amino acids. The V and J ends lost 3 bases and 4 bases respectively, with 5 bases between them. Here the CDR3 DNA reads TGTGCCACCAGTGATGGACATAATGAAAAACTGTTTTTT. Protein sequence: CATSDGHNEKLFF.

This sequence joins TRBV2 and TRBJ2-6; D is perhaps TRBD1 (6 bases). The CDR3 runs 17 residues. Germline CDR1 is SNHLY and CDR2 is FYNNEI. V was pared by 7 bases and J by 2 bases, with 18 bases between. The CDR3 bases are TGTGCCAGCACCCAACTACTGTCAGGGGCTGGGGCCAACGTCCTGACTTTC. Its protein product is CASTQLLSGAGANVLTF.

V gene TRBV6-4 combines with J gene TRBJ2-7; D perhaps matches TRBD1 (5 bases). Trimming shortened V by 4 bases and J by 6 bases, and 13 bases separated the two germline ends. Germline-derived CDR1 and CDR2 are MRHNA and SNTAGT. The CDR3 length is 13 residues. CDR3 nucleotides: TGTGCCAGCAGTGCCGTTGAAAGGGGCGAGCAGTACTTC. Its translation is CASSAVERGEQYF.

The V call is TRBV4-1, the J call TRBJ1-2, with 7 bases lining up with TRBD1. The CDR3 length is 13 residues. V shed 4 bases and J 6 bases; nucleotides not matched to a gene: 5. Germline CDR1 reads MGHRA; CDR2 reads YSYEKL. CDR3 sequence reads: CASSLTGTHGYTF. The CDR3 coding sequence is TGCGCCAGCAGCCTGACAGGGACCCATGGCTACACCTTC.

The gene calls are TRBV3-1 (or the pseudogene TRBV3-2) and TRBJ2-1; 8 positions agree with TRBD1. Germline-derived CDR1 and CDR2 are LGHDT and YNNKEL (reference sequence). This CDR3 region has 14 residues. Trimming at V came to 3 bases and at J to 8 bases, leaving 6 bases not matched to a gene. This chain's CDR3 is CASSHRTGIDEQFF. The CDR3 DNA reads TGTGCCAGCAGCCACCGGACAGGGATCGATGAGCAGTTCTTC.

The chain has TRBV10-3 and TRBJ2-3; TRBD1 matches at 10 bases. Germline loops: CDR1 ENHRY, CDR2 SYGVKD. With V trimmed by 4 bases and J by 2 bases, 3 bases remained unmatched. The CDR3 is 15 amino acids. This CDR3 is CAISGGQGYTDTQYF. Here the CDR3 DNA reads TGTGCCATCAGTGGGGGACAGGGGTACACAGATACGCAGTATTTT.

The chain couples TRBV4-2 to TRBJ2-7; D uncertain. The germline CDR1 and CDR2 sequences are LGHNA and YNFKEQ. The CDR3 loop spans 13 amino acids. V shed 1 base and J shed 2 bases, with 6 bases lying between them. The CDR3 DNA reads as TGTGCCAGCAGCCAAGGCAGTGCCTACGAGCAGTACTTC. This gives the protein CASSQGSAYEQYF.

This clone was detected only once. The chain has TRBV7-2 and TRBJ2-5; maybe TRBD2 (6 bases). The CDR3 loop spans 16 amino acids. The V gene's germline CDR1 is SGHTA and CDR2 FQGNSA. The V and J ends lost 2 bases and 4 bases respectively, with 17 bases between them. For the CDR3, the DNA is TGTGCCAGCAGCTTAATTCCGCGGGGCTTGGGAGAGACCCAGTACTTC. It codes for CASSLIPRGLGETQYF.

The chain links TRBV28 to TRBJ1-6, with D possibly matching TRBD1 (6 bases). The germline V gene encodes CDR1 MDHEN and CDR2 SYDVKM. Between the trimmed V and J ends, which lost 2 bases and 2 bases, there was a span of 13 bases. This CDR3 is built from 17 residues. The CDR3 sequence: CASSLRPTGTYNSPLHF. The DNA for the CDR3 is TGTGCCAGCAGTTTAAGACCGACAGGTACCTATAATTCACCCCTCCACTTT.

The chain combines TRBV9 with TRBJ2-7; 9 bases are a match to TRBD1. This CDR3 comprises 15 residues. The germline V gene encodes CDR1 SGDLS and CDR2 YYNGEE. V shed 5 bases, J shed 5 bases, and the junction held 11 bases outside the gene matches. CDR3 nucleotides: TGTGCCAGCAGTCGTACAGGGGGCAATCACCACGAGCAGTACTTC. Protein: CASSRTGGNHHEQYF. Looking up the rest from reference TRBV9 and TRBJ2-7 gives the full variable domain: DSGVTQTPKHLITATGQRVTLRCSPRSGDLSVYWYQQSLDQGLQFLIQYYNGEERAKGNILERFSAQQFPDLHSELNLSSLELGDSALYFCASSRTGGNHHEQYFGPGTRLTVT.

The V gene is TRBV10-3, the J gene TRBJ2-7; 7 bases align to TRBD1. After removal of 3 bases from V and 5 bases from J, the junction contained 1 base not matched to a gene. CDR3 size: 12 residues. The germline CDR1 and CDR2 sequences are ENHRY and SYGVKD. The CDR3: CAISDGTDEQYF. The CDR3, as DNA: TGTGCCATCAGTGATGGGACAGACGAGCAGTACTTC.

The chain has TRBV27 and TRBJ2-7, with 9 bases that match TRBD1. CDR3 length equals 14 residues. The trim removed 10 bases at V and 6 bases at J, leaving 13 bases unmatched. Germline V gives CDR1 MNHEY, CDR2 SMNVEV (reference sequence). CDR3 loop: CATRSGTGLFEQYF. Written as DNA, the CDR3 is TGTGCCACCAGATCCGGGACAGGGTTATTCGAGCAGTACTTC.